This TCR beta chain was observed in a study of cytomegalovirus exposure and HLA in healthy donors (TCRdb year 2017). Regarding the research as a whole: In an earlier analysis of roughly 590 of the donors, 276 Gb of sequence data and 117 million unique TCR beta sequences from 150 million to 200 million T cells were reported. The later analysis used no new phenotypic data to find candidate immune exposures, relying instead on TCR beta sequences and their occurrence across donors. An earlier analysis of approximately 500 of the donors applied high-throughput TCR beta sequencing to assess whether each TCR beta V gene segment acted as functional or pseudogenic. Of the roughly 400 genotyped donors, 75% to 85% were placed in the genetic ancestry cluster associated with self-reported Caucasian donors. Besides the first cohort of more than 650 subjects, a separate validation cohort made up of some 110 different subjects was used. A handful of DR-DQ haplotypes were handled as single units for association and clustering because linkage in the cohort was strong. Across 300 to 400 genotyped donors of the cohort, an average of about 250,000 unique TCR beta nucleotide sequences per donor were sequenced, and roughly 20% of those sequences were non-productive. The study combined high-throughput TCR immunosequencing, statistical association of individual TCRs with disease status, and machine learning to predict cytomegalovirus infection status. Class I and class II HLA loci were covered by the typing at four-digit resolution. The study aimed to test whether signatures of past pathogen exposure could be identified by cataloging public T cell receptors. The study profiled the T cell repertoires of 500 to 800 subjects by immunosequencing and related them to cytomegalovirus serostatus. A later genetic analysis took genome-wide SNP genotypes for about 55% of the roughly 700 donors and used that subset as a discovery cohort. All discovery cohort repertoires had been generated using a single sequencing platform. Roughly 300 gigabases of sequencing data and roughly 81 million unique TCR sequences made up an early release that covered approximately 700 HLA-typed donors. The number of donors typed differed by locus, with about 629-640 for A, B, C, DRB1 and DQB1, roughly 520 for DQA1, 600 to 610 for DPA1, and about 450 for DPB1. A later analysis re-examined previously published TCR beta repertoires from just over 650 donors and added high-resolution HLA genotyping to investigate patterns of TCR occurrence. Donor age, sex, ethnicity and CMV serostatus were compiled alongside the repertoire data. The investigation overall reported the following: Most TCR sequences were seen in very few donors, while some public TCRs were found in many individuals. A later analysis found that HLA-associated TCR beta chains were more clonally expanded and had lower generation probabilities than equally common non-associated chains. A later genetic analysis reported fewer N-insertions in productive TCRs among donors in an Asian-associated ancestry cluster than the roughly 700-donor mean. The only immune exposure information available for the cohort was CMV serostatus. In a later analysis, the rate of TCR association differed among HLA loci, with DRB1 alleles having the most associated TCRs and HLA-C alleles having the fewest. The earlier analysis of nearly 600 of the donors excluded some 16 rarely observed V segments, including chromosome 9 orphons, because counts were too low. Because HLA typing was unavailable for some donors at each locus, only the typed subset was used in association tests. In a later analysis, most CMV-associated TCR beta chains were found to appear HLA-restricted, with HLA associations seemingly driven largely by CMV exposure. Three of the identified cytomegalovirus-associated TCR beta chains were confirmed in vitro to be specific for cytomegalovirus antigens. The 87-base-pair reads could not distinguish some IMGT-functional V segments, including TRBV6-2 and TRBV6-3, so those segments were excluded. Strong co-occurrence of HLA alleles, especially DR and DQ, made assigning TCR associations to individual alleles difficult. In both the original and validation cohorts, the classifier was reported to diagnose cytomegalovirus status with high specificity and sensitivity. In an earlier analysis of some 550 of the donors, most TCR beta V segments were observed in productive rearrangements about 90% or about 30% of the time, broadly matching IMGT annotations. Correlated functional status among segregating V segments might reflect linkage disequilibrium, but an unknown experimental factor could not be ruled out. Only TCR beta chains were sequenced in this cohort, and the absence of alpha or paired-chain data limited detectable features. V-gene and J-gene trimming of TCR beta chains was associated with a missense DCLRE1C variant in a later genetic analysis, and the association was replicated in an independent cohort. Presence/absence analyses assumed roughly uniform sequencing depth across donors, an assumption that may not hold. In the study, 150 to 200 TCR beta chains were listed as associated with cytomegalovirus. In a later analysis, some 17,000 TCR beta sequences were associated with specific HLA alleles at a false discovery rate of 0.05. The authors suggested that the approach could potentially be generalized to other disease states and immunological phenotypes. A cluster of highly shared sequence variants was judged likely to be a technical artifact of the sequencing pipeline. Several of the top co-occurrence clusters appeared to be linked to parvovirus B19, influenza, CMV and Epstein-Barr virus, according to a later analysis. A further reported finding was that TCR beta sequences accurately predicted the HLA-A and HLA-B alleles for most subjects in the first cohort.

The CDR3 holds 16 amino acids from the cysteine to the phenylalanine. Only the CDR3 DNA stays, 48 bases, in frame from base 1. V gives up 5 bases and J gives up 0 bases, and the segment between their germline ends measures 13 bases. Per the germline V gene, KGHSH is the CDR1 and LQKENI is the CDR2. The cohort was made up of about 670 healthy bone marrow donors. All cohort members were sampled while nominally healthy, although unrecorded immune exposures were likely present. The donor tested CMV seronegative, placing the donor among the roughly 400 seronegative members of the cohort. A peripheral blood sample was collected from each donor, and TCR beta sequencing was performed on peripheral blood mononuclear cells. The Qiagen DNeasy Blood Extraction Kit was used to extract genomic DNA from the blood cell samples. Libraries were prepared through the immunoSEQ multiplex PCR assay. For the multiplex PCR, a mixture combining 60 forward primers for TCR Vbeta segments and 13 reverse primers for TCR Jbeta segments was used. Amplification of the CDR3 region of rearranged TCR beta genes was performed with a multiplex PCR assay on genomic DNA. Amplified TCR beta libraries were sequenced as 87-base-pair reads on the Illumina HiSeq System. Per the source publication's procedure: A later analysis tallied 70 million to 100 million unique TCR beta chains across the 650 to 750 repertoires, and about 12 million of those chains were shared by two or more donors. Raw reads were error-corrected and collapsed into unique sequences with a nearest-neighbor algorithm that merged closely related sequences to remove PCR and sequencing errors. CDR3 sequences were aligned to IMGT reference sequences to assign V, D and J gene segments. For a sequence to be retained, a match of at least six nucleotides was required to both a V gene segment and a J gene segment. A rearrangement was called productive if the CDR3 had no stop codons and remained in frame with V and J, and every other rearrangement was called non-productive. CDR3 was defined by IMGT convention, running from the second conserved V-encoded cysteine to the conserved J-encoded phenylalanine. Sequences without an unambiguous match to a single V gene segment were excluded from the earlier analysis of about 640 of the donors. In an earlier analysis of about 590 of the donors, a V segment was called functional when productive rearrangements were above 56.7%, and segregating when the standard deviation between donors exceeded 5%. To diagnose cytomegalovirus status from the catalog of TCR beta chain sequences, a statistical classification framework was built. In a later analysis, TCR nucleotide sequences were compared against IMGT/GENE-DB human TR gene sequences so that V and J genes could be assigned. In a later analysis, CDR3 sequences and most-parsimonious VDJ recombination scenarios were assigned using the TCRdist pipeline. In a later analysis, each TCR beta chain was defined by its CDR3 amino acid sequence together with its V-gene family, and reads without a unique V-gene family were excluded. A later analysis removed roughly 590 highly shared, low-generation-probability nucleotide sequences to deal with suspected cross-contamination and a sequencing artifact. In a later analysis, a clonal expansion index was calculated for each public chain from normalized within-repertoire ranks of inferred template counts. In a later analysis, generation probabilities were computed with a VDJ recombination model fitted to out-of-frame rearrangements, and the resulting probabilities were checked against IGoR. In a later analysis, TCR-TCR, TCR-HLA and TCR-CMV co-occurrence was scored with hypergeometric tests, and a repertoire-size bias correction was applied to TCR pairs. A later analysis estimated false discovery rates by permuting HLA or CMV assignments 20 times. A later analysis grouped co-occurring TCRs with DBSCAN, adding TCRdist sequence similarity when clustering within HLA-allele-positive subsets. For co-occurrence clustering, repertoires with fewer than 30,000 or more than 120,000 public chains were excluded, along with 5 or 6 repertoires with anomalous nucleotide sharing. Imported from immuneACCESS, the table was reduced by TCRdb to in-frame sequences with V and J called. These copies leave out some clones; in studies compared against another copy, an unresolved V gene accounts for under half, and the cause of the remainder is not known. V and J calls plus clone size are reproduced from that table; the DNA served to infer D and trimming. The sample records some 140,000 clones, about 74% of which are singletons. Approximately 2% of the sample is in the top ten clones.

A note on this clone: Its antigen remains undetermined. No clone much larger than this one lies a single base away; base qualities are absent.

This receptor was taken from a man aged 25 to 40 in good health and CMV-seronegative. The sequenced sample was PBMCs. The sequence is built from TRBV18 and TRBJ1-4, with TRBD1 tentatively as D gene (6 bases match). The CDR3 protein: CASSSGQPATNEKLFF. The DNA sequence is TGTGCCAGCTCATCCGGACAGCCGGCAACTAATGAAAAACTGTTTTTT.